This entry is about one T cell receptor beta chain. Germline V CDR1 and CDR2: MDHEN, SYDVKM. Losses at the gene ends were 6 bases for V and 3 bases for J; bases not matched to a gene: 10. This CDR3 has 15 amino acids. This specimen comes from a study of T cell responses to AZD1222 COVID-19 vaccine. Profiling relied on immunoSEQ multiplex PCR, and the TCRdb table lists in-frame clones only, not all of them. The table includes 100,000 to 150,000 clones, less than 95% detected once. The genes are TRBV28 and TRBJ2-7; 8 nucleotides match TRBD1. The receptor was derived from an adult in good health. The sample in question was peripheral blood, obtained on day 0 of AZD1222 vaccination. The CDR3 DNA is TGTGCCAGCAGATCGGGACAGGTAATAGGCTACGAGCAGTACTTC. It yields the protein CASRSGQVIGYEQYF. Together with reference TRBV28 and TRBJ2-7, the CDR3 gives the full variable domain: DVKVTQSSRYLVKRTGEKVFLECVQDMDHENMFWYRQDPGLGLRLIYFSYDVKMKEKGDIPEGYSVSREKKERFSLILESASTNQTSMYLCASRSGQVIGYEQYFGPGTRLTVT.